These 11 T cell receptor beta chains came from one sample sequenced in a study of identifying expanded T cells in peripheral blood. The data were produced by immunoSEQ multiplex PCR, yet TCRdb's version contains in-frame clones alone and is incomplete. The data show about 58,000 clones, around 90% seen once. What was sequenced was blood. All receptors come from a person aged 18-69 years in good health.

The chain carries TRBV11-1 and TRBJ2-7, with TRBD1 identical over 9 bases. Germline CDR1 reads SGHAT; CDR2 reads FQDESV (reference sequence). The V gene end was trimmed by 5 bases and the J gene end by 1 base; junction bases not matched to a gene: 15. This CDR3 is built from 18 residues. The CDR3 coding sequence is TGTGCCAGCAGCCCAAAATCCGGGGACAGGGCATTTTCCTACGAGCAGTACTTC. It translates to CASSPKSGDRAFSYEQYF. Full variable domain (rest looked up from reference TRBV11-1 and TRBJ2-7): EAEVAQSPRYKITEKSQAVAFWCDPISGHATLYWYRQILGQGPELLVQFQDESVVDDSQLPKDRFSAERLKGVDSTLKIQPAELGDSAMYLCASSPKSGDRAFSYEQYFGPGTRLTVT.

The V gene is TRBV11-3, the J gene TRBJ2-1, with D hard to call. Trimming left V 4 bases short and J 8 bases short, with 12 bases between. The germline CDR1 and CDR2 sequences are SGHNT and YENEEA. The CDR3 spans 13 residues. CDR3 protein: CASSSPKIHEQFF. The CDR3 DNA reads TGTGCCAGCAGCTCTCCCAAAATTCATGAGCAGTTCTTC.

The table lists this clone with a count of one. This rearrangement joins TRBV5-5 to TRBJ2-7; weak D call: TRBD2 (6 bases). The CDR3 totals 14 residues. Germline CDR1 reads SGHKS; CDR2 reads YYEKEE (reference sequence). V dropped 0 bases and J dropped 3 bases, with 10 bases sitting between them. The DNA for the CDR3 is TGTGCCAGCAGCTTGGAAGGAGGGAGCTACGAGCAGTACTTC. Its translation is CASSLEGGSYEQYF. The entire variable domain, with the rest obtained from reference TRBV5-5 and TRBJ2-7, is as follows: DAGVTQSPTHLIKTRGQQVTLRCSPISGHKSVSWYQQVLGQGPQFIFQYYEKEERGRGNFPDRFSARQFPNYSSELNVNALLLGDSALYLCASSLEGGSYEQYFGPGTRLTVT.

This clone has only a few counts. V usage is TRBV29-1 and J usage is TRBJ2-7; D is perhaps TRBD1 or TRBD2 (6 bases each). The CDR3 contains 14 residues. V shed 7 bases and J shed 4 bases, with 20 bases lying between them. Germline values: CDR1 SQVTM, CDR2 ANQGSEA. In DNA form, the CDR3 reads TGCAGCGGGGGGGCGATTGGCGTACGGTACGAGCAGTACTTC. It codes for CSGGAIGVRYEQYF.

The V and J genes are TRBV18 and TRBJ2-4; D tentatively reads TRBD1 or TRBD2 (5 bases each). The CDR3 covers 15 residues. CDR1 is KGHSH, CDR2 LQKENI, per germline. Trimming shortened V by 4 bases and J by 5 bases, and 15 bases separated the two germline ends. The CDR3 here is CASSLTGLGENIQYF. The CDR3, as DNA: TGTGCCAGCTCACTGACCGGACTGGGGGAAAACATTCAGTACTTC.

V gene TRBV7-2 combines with J gene TRBJ1-3; D unresolved. CDR1 is SGHTA and CDR2 is FQGNSA in the germline V gene. V was clipped by 2 bases and J by 4 bases, with 3 bases between them. CDR3 size: 12 residues. The CDR3 spells CASSLTGNTIYF. The CDR3 DNA reads TGTGCCAGCAGCTTAACGGGAAACACCATATATTTT.

The chain has TRBV19 and TRBJ1-1, with a possible D match to TRBD1 (6 bases). CDR1 and CDR2 from the germline V gene are LNHDA and SQIVND (reference sequence). The CDR3 runs to 13 residues. Between the trimmed V and J ends, which lost 10 bases and 5 bases, there was a span of 17 bases. The CDR3 is CATTKGGWTEAFF. CDR3 nucleotide sequence: TGTGCCACAACCAAAGGGGGTTGGACTGAAGCTTTCTTT.

This chain connects TRBV30 to TRBJ2-7; no clear D gene. Trimming removed 3 bases from V and 1 base from J, with 10 bases in between. Germline CDR1 GTSNPN, CDR2 SVGIG (reference sequence). The CDR3 has 13 residues. CDR3 nucleotides: TGTGCCTGGAGCGATGTGGGGTCCTACGAGCAGTACTTC. The encoded protein is CAWSDVGSYEQYF.

This rearrangement joins TRBV2 to TRBJ1-2, with no clear D. Trimming pared 7 bases from V and 4 bases from J, leaving 16 bases between. The CDR3 runs 14 residues. Germline lookup yields CDR1 SNHLY and CDR2 FYNNEI. The CDR3 region is CASIPTPVSYGYTF. The DNA for the CDR3 is TGTGCCAGCATCCCAACCCCGGTCTCCTATGGCTACACCTTC.

The V gene is TRBV27, the J gene TRBJ2-5; unclear D gene. Germline V CDR1 and CDR2: MNHEY, SMNVEV (reference sequence). This CDR3 contains 13 residues. The ends were cut back, 8 bases at V and 4 bases at J, with 14 bases in the middle. The CDR3 region is CASFSPSLETQYF. CDR3 DNA: TGTGCCAGCTTCTCGCCCAGCTTAGAGACCCAGTACTTC.

V gene TRBV5-6 combines with J gene TRBJ2-1, with D hard to call. V lost 4 bases and J 1 base, leaving 3 bases between the germline ends. There are 12 residues in the CDR3. Germline values: CDR1 SGHDT, CDR2 YYEEEE. The CDR3 DNA reads as TGTGCCAGCAGCAATTCCTACAATGAGCAGTTCTTC. This codes for CASSNSYNEQFF.